This T cell receptor (beta chain) emerged from a study of CD8+CD57+ T cells in acquired aplastic anemia. Study-level background: DNA per sorted CD4+ or CD8+ sample ranged about 0.17 to 27.4 ug, averaging roughly 3.2 ug. Points from the study as a whole: Patients shared some 29 CD8+ CDR3 sequences with controls.

Only patients with CD8+CD57+ cell expansion on flow cytometry were chosen for sequencing. In the case of this clonotype: Its cognate antigen is unknown.

In germline, CDR1 is ENHRY, CDR2 SYGVKD. This CDR3 comprises 13 residues. Trimming cost V 6 bases and J 2 bases, with 11 bases left between them. Both TCR beta VDJ combination and CDR3 sequence profiling were carried out. Genomic DNA was the template for this profiling. TCRdb redid the calling of the reads with MiXCR, one entry per CDR3 protein. The sample consists of over 150,000 distinct CDR3 sequences, 55% to 65% of them appearing once. The sample taken for sequencing was sorted CD4+, CD8+, or CD8+CD57+ T cells (not recorded which) from PBMCs. This clonotype was sampled from a human donor with aplastic anemia. The chain combines TRBV10-3 with TRBJ2-7, with D hard to call. For the CDR3, the DNA is TGTGCCATCAGGGGAAGTGAGCCCTACGAGCAGTACTTC. The encoded protein is CAIRGSEPYEQYF.